The 21 T cell receptor beta chains listed next were all sequenced from one sample in a study of CD8+CD57+ T cells in acquired aplastic anemia. Genomic DNA provided the template from which TCR beta VDJ and CDR3 profiles were obtained. TCRdb itself ran the reads through MiXCR, one entry per CDR3 protein. The repertoire consists of around 500,000 distinct CDR3 sequences, with around 33% occurring once and the leading ten covering nearly 0.85%. The authors sequenced patients whose flow cytometry had shown CD8+CD57+ cell expansion. The sample taken for sequencing was sorted CD4+, CD8+, or CD8+CD57+ T cells (not recorded which) from PBMCs. The receptor source for this set is a human donor with aplastic anemia.

This chain connects TRBV7-2 to TRBJ1-6, with 7 bases identical to TRBD1. This CDR3 region has 15 residues. CDR1 SGHTA and CDR2 FQGNSA come from the germline V gene. J gave up 8 bases and V 6 bases, and 10 bases lay outside the gene matches. The CDR3 loop reads CASSFAQGVYSPLHF. The CDR3 DNA is TGTGCCAGCAGTTTCGCGCAGGGGGTCTATTCACCCCTCCACTTT. The full variable domain, in which reference TRBV7-2 and TRBJ1-6 provide the parts outside the CDR3, is GAGVSQSPSNKVTEKGKDVELRCDPISGHTALYWYRQSLGQGLEFLIYFQGNSAPDKSGLPSDRFSAERTGGSVSTLTIQRTQQEDSAVYLCASSFAQGVYSPLHFGNGTRLTVT.

This clonotype was detected only a few times. This rearrangement joins TRBV6-1 to TRBJ2-5, with D unclear. With 6 bases removed from V and 2 bases from J, the gap between germline ends came to 13 bases. This CDR3 has 14 residues. The V gene's germline CDR1 is MNHNS and CDR2 SASEGT. This CDR3 reads CASSPRHHQETQYF. The CDR3 DNA reads TGTGCCAGCAGCCCTAGGCACCATCAAGAGACCCAGTACTTC.

This chain links TRBV15 with TRBJ1-5; D not resolved. From germline, CDR1 is LNHNV and CDR2 YYDKDF (reference sequence). Trimming stripped 3 bases from V and 5 bases from J, with 11 bases between. This CDR3 has 14 amino acids. CDR3 region: CATSSFGLHQPQHF. The CDR3 nucleotides read TGTGCCACCAGCAGTTTTGGCCTCCATCAGCCCCAGCATTTT.

This clonotype has more than one count but fewer than ten. The chain recombines TRBV6-1 with TRBJ2-3; 8 positions agree with TRBD2. Per germline, CDR1 MNHNS and CDR2 SASEGT. The CDR3 length is 14 residues. The V gene end was trimmed by 4 bases and the J gene end by 7 bases; junction bases not matched to a gene: 7. The CDR3 loop reads CASSGGLEVNTQYF. CDR3 coding DNA: TGTGCCAGCAGTGGGGGACTAGAAGTGAATACGCAGTATTTT.

The sample holds a few counts of this clonotype. This chain connects TRBV11-2 to TRBJ2-7; 10 nucleotides line up with TRBD2. Germline CDR1 and CDR2: SGHAT and FQNNGV. V was pared by 3 bases and J by 0 bases, with 11 bases of the junction left unmatched. The length of the CDR3 is 18 residues. The CDR3 DNA follows: TGTGCCAGCAGCTTCTTAGCTAGCGGGAGATGGGACTCCTACGAGCAGTACTTC. Its translation: CASSFLASGRWDSYEQYF.

V and J are TRBV20-1 and TRBJ2-5; tentatively, D is TRBD1 or TRBD2 (6 bases each). Germline V gene data show CDR1 as DFQATT and CDR2 as SNEGSKA (reference sequence). There are 13 residues in the CDR3. Trimming cost V 7 bases and J 5 bases, with 17 bases left between them. DNA for the CDR3: TGCAGTGGCGAACAGGGTCGGGGGGAGACCCAGTACTTC. Protein product: CSGEQGRGETQYF.

The chain uses TRBV20-1 and TRBJ2-3; 7 bases agree with TRBD1. Germline V gives CDR1 DFQATT, CDR2 SNEGSKA (reference sequence). The CDR3 loop spans 16 amino acids. The V gene end was trimmed by 6 bases and the J gene end by 2 bases; junction bases not matched to a gene: 14. In DNA form, the CDR3 reads TGCAGTGCCCTCGCTTCAGACAGGGAGATCACAGATACGCAGTATTTT. This codes for CSALASDREITDTQYF.

As regards this clonotype: Germline is not matched at one junction end, which may reflect a read error. The chain employs TRBV10-3 and TRBJ2-7, with 7 bases lining up with TRBD1. CDR1 and CDR2 from the germline V gene are ENHRY and SYGVKD. The CDR3 length is 15 residues. In DNA, the CDR3 is TGTGCCAGCAGTCGGTACAGGGGCCCTTCCTACGAGCAGTACTTC. Amino acid sequence: CASSRYRGPSYEQYF.

About this clonotype itself: Being one base from a much bigger clone, this may be a read error. The chain joins TRBV20-1 to TRBJ2-7; D uncertain. The CDR3 length is 14 residues. The germline V gene has CDR1 DFQATT and CDR2 SNEGSKA (reference sequence). The CDR3 spells CSASRVRSSYERYF. DNA for the CDR3: TGCAGTGCTAGTCGGGTGAGGAGCTCCTACGAGCGGTACTTC.

The V gene is TRBV5-1, the J gene TRBJ2-7; D not resolved. This CDR3 is 15 amino acids long. Trimming cost V 0 bases and J 0 bases, with 10 bases left between them. Germline CDR1 and CDR2: SGHRS and YFSETQ. The CDR3 nucleotides read TGCGCCAGCAGCTTGGTGGCCAGATACTCCTACGAGCAGTACTTC. Residues: CASSLVARYSYEQYF.

This sequence joins TRBV30 and TRBJ1-5; the D is unclear. The CDR3 runs 14 residues. V gave up 1 base and J gave up 0 bases, with 7 bases separating them. Per germline, CDR1 GTSNPN and CDR2 SVGIG (reference sequence). CDR3 in DNA: TGTGCCTGGAGTGGGACGCCTAGCAATCAGCCCCAGCATTTT. It encodes CAWSGTPSNQPQHF.

This clonotype was observed a few times. The J gene is TRBJ1-1, the V gene TRBV12-3 or TRBV12-4; 10 bases match TRBD1. Trimming at V came to 5 bases and at J to 5 bases, leaving 5 bases not matched to a gene. The length of the CDR3 is 14 residues. This CDR3 reads CASSATGQGTEAFF. The CDR3, as DNA: TGTGCCAGCAGTGCGACGGGACAGGGGACTGAAGCTTTCTTT.

This clonotype was recorded many times. This chain links TRBV2 with TRBJ1-1; TRBD1 is a possible D gene (5 bases). V was clipped by 7 bases and J by 1 base, with 10 bases between them. The CDR3 loop spans 13 amino acids. Germline V gene sequence: CDR1 SNHLY, CDR2 FYNNEI. The CDR3 here is CASNVGANTEAFF. CDR3 DNA: TGTGCCAGCAATGTAGGGGCGAACACTGAAGCTTTCTTT.

This clonotype was counted many times. The chain carries TRBV19 and TRBJ1-2; D might be TRBD1 (6 bases). The length of the CDR3 is 13 residues. Germline assignment: CDR1 LNHDA and CDR2 SQIVND (reference sequence). V shed 4 bases and J shed 4 bases, with 10 bases lying between them. The CDR3 is CASSRQGTYGYTF. DNA for the CDR3: TGTGCCAGTAGTAGGCAGGGGACCTATGGCTACACCTTC.

In its sample, this clonotype was seen many times. The chain combines TRBV14 with TRBJ1-6; D is ambiguous. Germline V gives CDR1 SGHDN, CDR2 FVKESK. CDR3 length equals 16 residues. V shed 0 bases and J shed 0 bases, with 6 bases lying between them. Here the CDR3 reads CASSQDYSSYNSPLHF. The CDR3 DNA is TGTGCCAGCAGCCAAGATTACAGCTCCTATAATTCACCCCTCCACTTT.

This clonotype occurred a few times. V is TRBV6-2 or TRBV6-3 and J is TRBJ1-2; D is perhaps TRBD1 (5 bases). The CDR3 loop spans 18 amino acids. V lost 4 bases to trimming and J lost 4 bases, with 25 bases between them. CDR1 and CDR2 (germline): MNHEY, SVGEGT. CDR3 residues: CASSWPGSAQDRLYGYTF. In DNA form, the CDR3 reads TGTGCCAGCAGTTGGCCGGGGAGTGCACAGGACCGTCTCTATGGCTACACCTTC.

This clonotype occurred a few times. The chain carries TRBV4-2 and TRBJ2-7; D is undetermined. CDR3 length equals 13 residues. Deletions cut 0 bases from V and 6 bases from J, with 9 bases between. Germline V gene lookup returns CDR1 LGHNA and CDR2 YNFKEQ. CDR3 sequence: CASSQEDTGEQYF. The CDR3 nucleotides are TGTGCCAGCAGCCAAGAAGATACGGGCGAGCAGTACTTC.

The chain is built from TRBV10-3 and TRBJ2-1; a weak D match, TRBD2 (5 bases). The CDR3 runs to 14 residues. From germline, CDR1 is ENHRY and CDR2 SYGVKD. V lost 4 bases and J 3 bases, leaving 10 bases between the germline ends. The CDR3 spells CAISGTGLYNEQFF. In DNA form, the CDR3 reads TGTGCCATCAGTGGGACTGGACTCTACAATGAGCAGTTCTTC.

This clonotype occurred a few times. This chain joins TRBV6-1 and TRBJ1-3, with D tentatively TRBD1 (6 bases). The CDR3 covers 16 residues. Germline V CDR1 and CDR2: MNHNS, SASEGT. V dropped 7 bases and J dropped 4 bases, with 20 bases sitting between them. The CDR3 is CASKQGNFVRGNTIYF. The CDR3 DNA follows: TGTGCCAGCAAACAGGGTAACTTCGTGCGGGGAAACACCATATATTTT.

The CDR3 spells CASSQGEQGFGYTF. In nucleotides, the CDR3 is TGTGCCAGCAGCCAAGGGGAACAGGGCTTTGGCTACACCTTC. This chain uses TRBV3-1 with TRBJ1-2, with D possibly matching TRBD1 (6 bases). Germline CDR1 and CDR2: LGHDT and YNNKEL (reference sequence). V lost 1 base and J 7 bases, leaving 13 bases between the germline ends. The CDR3 runs to 14 residues.

The table lists this clonotype with many counts. The chain is built from TRBV2 and TRBJ2-7; 7 nucleotides line up with TRBD1. Germline CDR1 reads SNHLY; CDR2 reads FYNNEI. The CDR3 spans 13 residues. Germline trimming cut 6 bases from V and 5 bases from J; bases unmatched to any gene: 7. CDR3 sequence (DNA): TGTGCCAGCAGCCCCGACAGGGAAGACGAGCAGTACTTC. Translating it yields CASSPDREDEQYF.